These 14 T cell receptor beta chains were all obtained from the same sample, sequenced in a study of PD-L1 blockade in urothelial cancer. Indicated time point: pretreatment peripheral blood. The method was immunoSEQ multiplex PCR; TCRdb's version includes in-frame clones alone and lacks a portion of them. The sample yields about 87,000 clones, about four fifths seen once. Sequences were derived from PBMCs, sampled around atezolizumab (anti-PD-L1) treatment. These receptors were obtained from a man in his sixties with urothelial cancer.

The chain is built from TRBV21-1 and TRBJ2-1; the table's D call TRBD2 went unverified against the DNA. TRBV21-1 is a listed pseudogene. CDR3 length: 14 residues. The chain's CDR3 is CASSPGLAGVEQFF. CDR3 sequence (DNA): TGTGCCAGCAGCCCGGGACTAGCGGGAGTTGAGCAGTTCTTC.

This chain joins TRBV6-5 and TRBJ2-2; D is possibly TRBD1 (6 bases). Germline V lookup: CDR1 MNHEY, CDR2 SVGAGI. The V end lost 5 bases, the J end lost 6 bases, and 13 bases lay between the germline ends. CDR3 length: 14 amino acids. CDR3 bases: TGTGCCAGCAGTCGGGTCGCAGGGGCCGGGGAGCTGTTTTTT. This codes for CASSRVAGAGELFF.

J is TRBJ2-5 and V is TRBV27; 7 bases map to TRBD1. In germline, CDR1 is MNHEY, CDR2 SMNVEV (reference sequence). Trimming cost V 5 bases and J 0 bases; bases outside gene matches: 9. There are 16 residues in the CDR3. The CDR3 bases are TGTGCCAGCAGTGGCGCCGGGACAGAGAACCAAGAGACCCAGTACTTC. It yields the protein CASSGAGTENQETQYF.

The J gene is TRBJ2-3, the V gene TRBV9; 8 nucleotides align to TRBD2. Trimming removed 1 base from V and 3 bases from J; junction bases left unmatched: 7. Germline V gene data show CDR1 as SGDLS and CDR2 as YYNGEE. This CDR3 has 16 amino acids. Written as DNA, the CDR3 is TGTGCCAGCAGCGTACTCCGGGAGGGGGGTACAGATACGCAGTATTTT. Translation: CASSVLREGGTDTQYF.

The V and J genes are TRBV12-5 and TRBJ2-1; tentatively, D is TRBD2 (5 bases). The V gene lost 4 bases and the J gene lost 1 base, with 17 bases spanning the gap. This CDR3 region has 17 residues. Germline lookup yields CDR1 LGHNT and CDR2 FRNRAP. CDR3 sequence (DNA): TGTGCTAGTGGTTCTCCATCGGGGAAAGGGTCCTACAATGAGCAGTTCTTC. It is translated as CASGSPSGKGSYNEQFF.

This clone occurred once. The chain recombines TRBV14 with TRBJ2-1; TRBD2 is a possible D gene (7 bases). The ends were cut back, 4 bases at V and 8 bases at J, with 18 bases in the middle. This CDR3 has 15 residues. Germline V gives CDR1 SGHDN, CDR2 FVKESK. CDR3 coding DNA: TGTGCCAGCAGCCCCGGAAGGGGGGGGTTCTATGAGCAGTTCTTC. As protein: CASSPGRGGFYEQFF.

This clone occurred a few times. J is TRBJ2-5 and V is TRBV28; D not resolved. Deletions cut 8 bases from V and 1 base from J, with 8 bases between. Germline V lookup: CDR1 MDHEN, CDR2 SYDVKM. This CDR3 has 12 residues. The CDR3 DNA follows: TGTGCCAGCGCGTTGATCCAAGAGACCCAGTACTTC. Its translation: CASALIQETQYF.

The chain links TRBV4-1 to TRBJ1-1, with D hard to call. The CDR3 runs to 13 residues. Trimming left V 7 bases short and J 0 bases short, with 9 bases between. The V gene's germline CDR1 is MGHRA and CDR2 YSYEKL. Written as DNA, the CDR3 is TGCGCCAGCATGCTCAGTCTGAACACTGAAGCTTTCTTT. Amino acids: CASMLSLNTEAFF.

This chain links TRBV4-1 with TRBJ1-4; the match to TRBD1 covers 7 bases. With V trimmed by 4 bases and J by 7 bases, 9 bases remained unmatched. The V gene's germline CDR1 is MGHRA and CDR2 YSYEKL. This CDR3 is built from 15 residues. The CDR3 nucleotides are TGCGCCAGCAGCCCAGGGGCAGGGGGTTTTGAAAAACTGTTTTTT. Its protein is CASSPGAGGFEKLFF.

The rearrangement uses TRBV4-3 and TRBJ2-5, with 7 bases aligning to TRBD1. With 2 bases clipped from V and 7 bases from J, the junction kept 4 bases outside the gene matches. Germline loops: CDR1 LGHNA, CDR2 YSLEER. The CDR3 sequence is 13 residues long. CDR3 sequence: CASSQTGEATQYF. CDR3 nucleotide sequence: TGCGCCAGCAGCCAAACAGGGGAAGCGACCCAGTACTTC.

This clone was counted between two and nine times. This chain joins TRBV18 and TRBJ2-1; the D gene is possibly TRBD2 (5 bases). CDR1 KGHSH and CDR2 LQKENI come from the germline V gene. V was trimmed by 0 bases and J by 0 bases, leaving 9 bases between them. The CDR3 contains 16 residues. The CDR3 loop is CASSPPGISSYNEQFF. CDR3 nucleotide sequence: TGTGCCAGCTCACCACCCGGGATCAGCTCCTACAATGAGCAGTTCTTC.

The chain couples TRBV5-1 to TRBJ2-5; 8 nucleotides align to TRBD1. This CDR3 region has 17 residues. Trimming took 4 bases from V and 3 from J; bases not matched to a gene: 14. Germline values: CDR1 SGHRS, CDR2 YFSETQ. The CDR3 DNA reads TGCGCCAGCAGCCTATCTAACAGGACAGGGAGGAAAGAGACCCAGTACTTC. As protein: CASSLSNRTGRKETQYF.

The CDR3 nucleotides are TGTGCCAGCAGTCTCGGCACGGGACAGGGTGGCGGCTACACCTTC. Protein product: CASSLGTGQGGGYTF. The chain joins TRBV7-9 to TRBJ1-2; TRBD1 agrees at 9 bases. After removal of 6 bases from V and 8 bases from J, the junction contained 13 bases not matched to a gene. The CDR3 totals 15 residues. Germline CDR1 is SEHNR and CDR2 is FQNEAQ (reference sequence).

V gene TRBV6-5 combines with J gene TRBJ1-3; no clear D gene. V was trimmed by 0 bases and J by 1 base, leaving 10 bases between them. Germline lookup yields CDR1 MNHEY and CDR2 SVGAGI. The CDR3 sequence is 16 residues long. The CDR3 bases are TGTGCCAGCAGTTACTCGACGGGTTATTCTGGAAACACCATATATTTT. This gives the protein CASSYSTGYSGNTIYF.